The 18 T cell receptor beta chains below were found in one sample sequenced in a study of blood T cell repertoires in COVID-19. Only in-frame clones appear in the TCRdb table, and some are missing; sequencing was by immunoSEQ multiplex PCR. The table records about 44,000 clones, 92% of them present only once. The sequenced sample consisted of peripheral blood. The receptors originated from a human donor in a cohort sampled during active COVID-19.

This sequence joins TRBV6-8 and TRBJ2-1; no clear D. CDR3 length equals 12 residues. V lost 11 bases, J lost 6 bases, and 14 bases lay in between. Germline V gives CDR1 MNHGY, CDR2 SAAAGT. CDR3 amino acids: CALTPTANEQFF. CDR3 DNA sequence: TGTGCCCTGACTCCAACGGCCAATGAGCAGTTCTTC.

The chain is built from TRBV9 and TRBJ2-6; TRBD1 agrees at 11 bases. The V segment lost 4 bases and the J segment 3 bases; nucleotides outside the gene matches: 9. CDR1 is SGDLS, CDR2 YYNGEE, per germline. The CDR3 sequence is 18 residues long. In DNA, the CDR3 is TGTGCCAGCAGCCCCCGGACAGGGGGCGAAAATGGGGCCAACGTCCTGACTTTC. Protein: CASSPRTGGENGANVLTF.

V and J are TRBV27 and TRBJ2-2, with a tentative D call TRBD2 (6 bases). Germline V gene data show CDR1 as MNHEY and CDR2 as SMNVEV (reference sequence). V dropped 1 base and J dropped 1 base, with 13 bases sitting between them. This CDR3 region has 17 residues. This CDR3 is CASSLFSPGLNTGELFF. Written as DNA, the CDR3 is TGTGCCAGCAGTTTATTTAGCCCGGGACTGAACACCGGGGAGCTGTTTTTT.

This chain uses TRBV11-2 with TRBJ2-3; D unclear. The germline V gene encodes CDR1 SGHAT and CDR2 FQNNGV. Trimming shortened V by 1 base and J by 3 bases, and 8 bases separated the two germline ends. The CDR3 has 14 residues. The CDR3 sequence is CASSLASETDTQYF. In nucleotides, the CDR3 is TGTGCCAGCAGCTTAGCGTCAGAAACAGATACGCAGTATTTT.

The V gene is TRBV15, the J gene TRBJ2-7, with a tentative D call TRBD1 (6 bases). Trimming took off 2 bases at V and 2 bases at J, with 10 bases between the two ends. Germline V lookup: CDR1 LNHNV, CDR2 YYDKDF (reference sequence). CDR3 length: 14 residues. The CDR3 protein is CATSRTGYTYEQYF. The CDR3 DNA reads TGTGCCACCAGCAGAACAGGGTATACCTACGAGCAGTACTTC.

The chain uses TRBV9 and TRBJ1-2, with D possibly being TRBD1 (6 bases). Germline values: CDR1 SGDLS, CDR2 YYNGEE. V was cut by 0 bases and J by 4 bases, with 7 bases left in between. The CDR3 runs 13 residues. In nucleotides, the CDR3 is TGTGCCAGCAGCGTAGCCAGGGGCTATGGCTACACCTTC. Encoded protein: CASSVARGYGYTF.

V is TRBV4-1 and J is TRBJ2-7; 9 bases map to TRBD2. The V segment lost 4 bases and the J segment 2 bases; nucleotides outside the gene matches: 9. This CDR3 has 16 amino acids. Germline V gene sequence: CDR1 MGHRA, CDR2 YSYEKL. The CDR3 nucleotides are TGCGCCAGCAGCCCGGGACTAGCCGCCAGGGCCTACGAGCAGTACTTC. This sequence encodes CASSPGLAARAYEQYF.

This chain uses TRBV5-6 with TRBJ1-2; unclear D gene. This CDR3 contains 11 residues. The V gene's germline CDR1 is SGHDT and CDR2 YYEEEE. Trimming removed 4 bases at V and 13 bases at J, with 14 bases between. The CDR3 coding sequence is TGTGCCAGCAGCGGAGATCGGGTTTCCACCTTC. It encodes CASSGDRVSTF.

The V gene is TRBV6-6, the J gene TRBJ1-2; no clear D. The V gene lost 11 bases and the J gene lost 6 bases, with 19 bases spanning the gap. CDR1 is MNHNY and CDR2 is SVGAGI in the germline V gene (reference sequence). There are 13 residues in the CDR3. For the CDR3, the DNA is TGTGCCGCGGGGTTTCAGTCCTTGAATGGCTACACCTTC. It is translated as CAAGFQSLNGYTF.

The V and J genes are TRBV28 and TRBJ1-4; a weak D match, TRBD1 (6 bases). CDR3 length equals 15 residues. V lost 8 bases, J lost 8 bases, and 21 bases lay in between. Germline-derived CDR1 and CDR2 are MDHEN and SYDVKM. CDR3 sequence reads: CASRRDNYPREKLFF. The DNA for the CDR3 is TGTGCCAGCCGACGGGACAACTACCCGCGGGAAAAACTGTTTTTT.

J is TRBJ1-3 and V is TRBV19; D is undetermined. The germline V gene encodes CDR1 LNHDA and CDR2 SQIVND (reference sequence). The CDR3 spans 14 residues. Trimming pared 5 bases from V and 0 bases from J, leaving 8 bases between. The CDR3 protein is CASSSGSSGNTIYF. Written as DNA, the CDR3 is TGTGCCAGTAGTTCGGGGAGCTCTGGAAACACCATATATTTT.

The chain recombines TRBV5-1 with TRBJ1-1; no firm D call. Germline CDR1 SGHRS, CDR2 YFSETQ. The CDR3 covers 18 residues. V lost 0 bases and J lost 2, with 20 bases in between. The CDR3 loop reads CASSLVAGKMPVNTEAFF. The CDR3 coding sequence is TGCGCCAGCAGCTTGGTGGCAGGAAAAATGCCGGTTAACACTGAAGCTTTCTTT.

The chain carries TRBV27 and TRBJ1-1, with 11 bases identical to TRBD1. The CDR3 runs to 14 residues. Germline assignment: CDR1 MNHEY and CDR2 SMNVEV (reference sequence). The J segment lost 11 bases and the V segment lost 3 bases, leaving 8 bases of the junction unmatched. As DNA, the CDR3 is TGTGCCAGCAGTTTCCGGGACAGGGGGGACCGGGCTTTCTTT. Protein: CASSFRDRGDRAFF.

The genes are TRBV7-2 and TRBJ2-3; D remains unclear. CDR3 length: 15 amino acids. Germline CDR1 is SGHTA and CDR2 is FQGNSA. Trimming took off 1 base at V and 2 bases at J, with 10 bases between the two ends. The CDR3 spells CASSLVVSHTDTQYF. The CDR3 DNA is TGTGCCAGCAGCTTAGTAGTCTCGCACACAGATACGCAGTATTTT.

The chain has TRBV6-5 and TRBJ2-1, with 8 positions matching TRBD2. The germline V gene has CDR1 MNHEY and CDR2 SVGAGI. The CDR3 extends over 15 amino acids. The V and J ends lost 6 bases and 1 base, in that order; junction bases with no gene match: 5. CDR3 bases: TGTGCCAGCAGGTTCGGGGGGGCATCCTACAATGAGCAGTTCTTC. It specifies CASRFGGASYNEQFF.

This chain uses TRBV18 with TRBJ1-2; TRBD1 matches at 8 bases. The CDR3 runs to 15 residues. V dropped 5 bases and J dropped 4; count of bases not matched to a gene: 9. Germline V gene sequence: CDR1 KGHSH, CDR2 LQKENI. The CDR3 sequence: CASSTSGGAFYGYTF. CDR3 DNA: TGTGCCAGCTCAACCTCAGGGGGCGCTTTCTATGGCTACACCTTC.

The chain is built from TRBV5-4 and TRBJ2-5, with TRBD1 as a possible D gene (5 bases). Germline CDR1 is SGHNT and CDR2 is YYREEE (reference sequence). The CDR3 has 15 residues. The V end was cut by 1 base, the J end by 2 bases, with 12 bases between. CDR3 sequence reads: CASSLKGALQETQYF. The CDR3 DNA follows: TGTGCCAGCAGCTTGAAAGGGGCCCTGCAAGAGACCCAGTACTTC.

In this sample, this clone turned up a few times. The chain uses TRBV19 and TRBJ1-6; 7 bases match TRBD1. The germline CDR1 and CDR2 sequences are LNHDA and SQIVND (reference sequence). Trimming at V came to 10 bases and at J to 10 bases, leaving 10 bases not matched to a gene. This CDR3 contains 13 residues. CDR3 bases: TGTGCCACCACAACAGGGGACGGGTCACCCCTCCACTTT. Protein product: CATTTGDGSPLHF.